The rows below give T cell receptor beta chains drawn from one sample of a study of cytomegalovirus exposure and HLA in healthy donors. Generated by immunoSEQ multiplex PCR, the TCRdb table keeps only in-frame clones and is missing some. The repertoire holds approximately 110,000 clones, with 15% as singletons. Source material: PBMCs. All receptors derive from a female donor in good health and CMV-seronegative. Each CDR3 is given with its conserved first and last residue. A D gene is named only where the DNA matches it firmly. Only some rows state a clone size, as once, few, many or a class for expanded clones.

J	size	D	V	DNA	CDR3
TRBJ1-1	.	TRBD1	TRBV30	TGTGCCTGGAGTCCAGGGACAGGAAGGACTGAAGCTTTCTTT	CAWSPGTGRTEAFF
TRBJ2-1	.	TRBD2	TRBV5-4	TGTGCCAGCAGCTTGTGGGGGAGACTAGCGGGAGTATCCGAGCAGTTCTTC	CASSLWGRLAGVSEQFF
TRBJ2-3	.	.	TRBV5-6	TGTGCCAGCAGTTCCGAGCCCCACACAGATACGCAGTATTTT	CASSSEPHTDTQYF
TRBJ2-3	.	TRBD2	TRBV10-3	TGTGCCATCAGGCCCCTCGGGGTGGCGGGAGAAATAACAGATACGCAGTATTTT	CAIRPLGVAGEITDTQYF
TRBJ1-5	few	.	TRBV7-9	TGTGCCAGCAGCTTAGTGTCGAGTCAGCCCCAGCATTTT	CASSLVSSQPQHF
TRBJ2-1	few	.	TRBV30	TGTGCCTGGAGTCCCCCAGGGTTCTCCTACAATGAGCAGTTCTTC	CAWSPPGFSYNEQFF
TRBJ1-2	few	.	TRBV9	TGTGCCAGCAGCGGCCGGGGGGATGGCTACACCTTC	CASSGRGDGYTF
TRBJ2-7	few	TRBD1	TRBV7-9	TGTGCCAGCAGCCCGGACAGGGTCTCCTACGAGCAGTACTTC	CASSPDRVSYEQYF
TRBJ2-6	.	TRBD1	TRBV28	TGTGCCAGCAGGACAGGGGGCTCTTACTCTGGGGCCAACGTCCTGACTTTC	CASRTGGSYSGANVLTF
TRBJ1-1	few	.	TRBV27	TGTGCCAGCAGTCCAGGGGTGGGAGACACTGAAGCTTTCTTT	CASSPGVGDTEAFF
TRBJ1-3	few	.	TRBV5-6	TGTGCCAGCAGCCCCCCGGTGTGGGAGCCGTCTGGAAACACCATATATTTT	CASSPPVWEPSGNTIYF
TRBJ1-1	few	TRBD1	TRBV29-1	TGCAGCGTTCTCACAGGGGGAAGTCCTGAAGCTTTCTTT	CSVLTGGSPEAFF
TRBJ2-7	.	.	TRBV5-4	TGTGCCAGCAGCTCAAGCATCTCCTGGGAGCAGTACTTC	CASSSSISWEQYF
TRBJ1-1	few	.	TRBV9	TGTGCCAGCAGCCCGGGGGGGTTTAACACTGAAGCTTTCTTT	CASSPGGFNTEAFF
TRBJ1-5	.	.	TRBV19	TGTGCCAGTAATTCGGGACTCAATCAGCCCCAGCATTTT	CASNSGLNQPQHF
TRBJ2-1	few	TRBD2	TRBV6-6	TGTGCCAGCCGACTAGCGGAAACCTACAATGAGCAGTTCTTC	CASRLAETYNEQFF